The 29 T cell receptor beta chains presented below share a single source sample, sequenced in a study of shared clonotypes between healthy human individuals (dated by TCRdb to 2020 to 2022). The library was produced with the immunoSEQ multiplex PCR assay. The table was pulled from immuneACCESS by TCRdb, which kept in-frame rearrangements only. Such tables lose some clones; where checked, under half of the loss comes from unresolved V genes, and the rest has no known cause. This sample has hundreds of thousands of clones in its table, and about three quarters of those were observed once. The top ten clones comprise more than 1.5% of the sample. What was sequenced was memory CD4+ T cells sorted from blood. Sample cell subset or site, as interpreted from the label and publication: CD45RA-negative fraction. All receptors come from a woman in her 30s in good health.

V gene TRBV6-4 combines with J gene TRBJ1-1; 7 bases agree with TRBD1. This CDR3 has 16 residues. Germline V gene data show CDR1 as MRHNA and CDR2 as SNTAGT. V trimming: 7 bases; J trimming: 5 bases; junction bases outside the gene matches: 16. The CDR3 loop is CASTPEGAGAGTEAFF. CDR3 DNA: TGTGCCAGCACCCCCGAGGGGGCAGGCGCGGGGACTGAAGCTTTCTTT.

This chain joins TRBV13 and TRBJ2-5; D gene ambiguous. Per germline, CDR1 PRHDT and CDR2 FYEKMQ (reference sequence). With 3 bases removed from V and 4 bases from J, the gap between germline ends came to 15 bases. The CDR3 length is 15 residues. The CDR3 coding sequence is TGTGCCAGCAGCTTTCGATACCGAACGGGAGAGACCCAGTACTTC. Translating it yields CASSFRYRTGETQYF.

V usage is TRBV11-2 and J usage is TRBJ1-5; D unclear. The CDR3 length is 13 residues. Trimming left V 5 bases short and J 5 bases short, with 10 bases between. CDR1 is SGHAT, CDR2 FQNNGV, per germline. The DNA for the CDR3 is TGTGCCAGCAGCCCCAACACCGATCAGCCCCAGCATTTT. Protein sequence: CASSPNTDQPQHF.

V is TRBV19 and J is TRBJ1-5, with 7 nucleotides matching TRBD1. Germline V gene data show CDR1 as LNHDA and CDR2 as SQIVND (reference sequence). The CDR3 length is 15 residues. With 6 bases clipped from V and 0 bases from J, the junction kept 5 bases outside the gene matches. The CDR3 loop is CASSLPGGSNQPQHF. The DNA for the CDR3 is TGTGCCAGTAGCCTACCAGGGGGTAGCAATCAGCCCCAGCATTTT.

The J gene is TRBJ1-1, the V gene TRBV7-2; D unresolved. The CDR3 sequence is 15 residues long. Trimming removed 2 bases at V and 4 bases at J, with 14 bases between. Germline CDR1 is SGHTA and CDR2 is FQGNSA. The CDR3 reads CASSLSQATPTEAFF. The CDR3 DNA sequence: TGTGCCAGCAGCTTATCCCAGGCGACGCCCACTGAAGCTTTCTTT.

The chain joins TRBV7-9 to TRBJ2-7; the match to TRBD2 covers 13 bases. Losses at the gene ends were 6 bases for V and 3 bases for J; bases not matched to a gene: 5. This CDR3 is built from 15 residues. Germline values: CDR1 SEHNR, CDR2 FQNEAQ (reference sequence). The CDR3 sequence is CASSHRTSGGYEQYF. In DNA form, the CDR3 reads TGTGCCAGCAGTCACAGGACTAGCGGGGGCTACGAGCAGTACTTC.

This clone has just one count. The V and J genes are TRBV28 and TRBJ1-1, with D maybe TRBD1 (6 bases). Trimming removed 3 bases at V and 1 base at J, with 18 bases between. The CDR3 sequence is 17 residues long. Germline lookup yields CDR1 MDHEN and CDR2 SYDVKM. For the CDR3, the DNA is TGTGCCAGCAGTTTCCGGGGGGCCCCCACCGAGAACACTGAAGCTTTCTTT. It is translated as CASSFRGAPTENTEAFF.

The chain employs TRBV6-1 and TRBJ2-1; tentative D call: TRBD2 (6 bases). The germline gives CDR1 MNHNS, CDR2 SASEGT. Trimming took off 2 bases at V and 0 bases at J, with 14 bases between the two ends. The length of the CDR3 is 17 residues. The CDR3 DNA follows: TGTGCCAGCAGTGAACTTAAGCGGGCAAGCTCCTACAATGAGCAGTTCTTC. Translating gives CASSELKRASSYNEQFF.

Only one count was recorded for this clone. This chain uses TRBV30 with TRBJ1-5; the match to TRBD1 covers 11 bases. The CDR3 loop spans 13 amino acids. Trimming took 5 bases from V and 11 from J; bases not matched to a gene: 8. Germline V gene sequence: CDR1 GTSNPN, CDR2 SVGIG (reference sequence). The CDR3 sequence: CAWGDRGFGSQHF. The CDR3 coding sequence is TGTGCCTGGGGGGACAGGGGGTTTGGGTCCCAGCATTTT.

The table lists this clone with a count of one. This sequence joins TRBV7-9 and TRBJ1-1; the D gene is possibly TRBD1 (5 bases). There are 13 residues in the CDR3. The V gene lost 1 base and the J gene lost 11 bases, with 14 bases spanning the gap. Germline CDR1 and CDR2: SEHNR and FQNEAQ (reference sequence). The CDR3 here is CASSLGGGLGAFF. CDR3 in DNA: TGTGCCAGCAGCTTAGGTGGGGGACTTGGCGCTTTCTTT. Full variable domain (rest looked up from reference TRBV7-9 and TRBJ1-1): DTGVSQNPRHKITKRGQNVTFRCDPISEHNRLYWYRQTLGQGPEFLTYFQNEAQLEKSRLLSDRFSAERPKGSFSTLEIQRTEQGDSAMYLCASSLGGGLGAFFGQGTRLTVV.

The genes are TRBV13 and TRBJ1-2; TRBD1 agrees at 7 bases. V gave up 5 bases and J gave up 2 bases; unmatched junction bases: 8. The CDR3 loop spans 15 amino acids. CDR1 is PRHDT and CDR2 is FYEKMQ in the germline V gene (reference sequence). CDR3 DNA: TGTGCCAGCAGCACCCGGGACAGTGACAACTATGGCTACACCTTC. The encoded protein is CASSTRDSDNYGYTF.

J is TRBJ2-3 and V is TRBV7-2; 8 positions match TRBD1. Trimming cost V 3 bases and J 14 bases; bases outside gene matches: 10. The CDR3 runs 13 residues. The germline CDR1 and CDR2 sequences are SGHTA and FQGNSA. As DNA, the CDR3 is TGTGCCAGCAGCTTGGATTGGACAGGGAGTCCGTATTTT. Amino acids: CASSLDWTGSPYF.

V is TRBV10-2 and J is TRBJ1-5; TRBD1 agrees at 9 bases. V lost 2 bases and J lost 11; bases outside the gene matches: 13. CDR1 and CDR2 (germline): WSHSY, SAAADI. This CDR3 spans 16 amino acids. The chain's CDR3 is CASSEPTTGGRSAQHF. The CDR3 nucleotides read TGCGCCAGCAGTGAGCCTACGACAGGGGGTAGGAGTGCCCAGCATTTT.

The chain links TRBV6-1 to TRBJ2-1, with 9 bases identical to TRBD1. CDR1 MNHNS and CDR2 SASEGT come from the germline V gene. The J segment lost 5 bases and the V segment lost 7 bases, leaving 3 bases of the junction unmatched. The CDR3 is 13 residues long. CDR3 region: CASMRDRDNEQFF. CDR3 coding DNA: TGTGCCAGCATGAGGGACAGGGACAATGAGCAGTTCTTC.

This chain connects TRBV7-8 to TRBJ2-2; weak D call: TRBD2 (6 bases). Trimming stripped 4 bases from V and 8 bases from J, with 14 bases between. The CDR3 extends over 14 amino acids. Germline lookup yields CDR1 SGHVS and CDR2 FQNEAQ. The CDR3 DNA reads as TGTGCCAGCAGCTCGGGACTCACGGCAGGGGAGCTGTTTTTT. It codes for CASSSGLTAGELFF.

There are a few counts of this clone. CDR3 amino acids: CASSQEGGGQSSYEQYF. CDR3 DNA sequence: TGTGCCAGCAGCCAAGAAGGCGGGGGACAAAGCTCCTACGAGCAGTACTTC. The chain employs TRBV6-4 and TRBJ2-5; tentatively, D is TRBD2 (7 bases). Gene TRBJ2-7 matches the end of the DNA better, so the J call may be wrong. CDR1 and CDR2 from the germline V gene are MRHNA and SNTAGT. This CDR3 is 17 amino acids long.

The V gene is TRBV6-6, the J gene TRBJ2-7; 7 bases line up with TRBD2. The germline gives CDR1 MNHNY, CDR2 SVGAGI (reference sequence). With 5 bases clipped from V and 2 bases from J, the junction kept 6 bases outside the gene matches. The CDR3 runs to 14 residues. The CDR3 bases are TGTGCCAGCAGTAGGGACTATCAGACCTACGAGCAGTACTTC. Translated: CASSRDYQTYEQYF.

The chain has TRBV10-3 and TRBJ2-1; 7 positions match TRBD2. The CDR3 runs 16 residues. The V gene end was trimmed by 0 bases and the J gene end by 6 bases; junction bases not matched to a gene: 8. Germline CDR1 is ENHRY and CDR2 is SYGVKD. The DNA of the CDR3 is TGTGCCATCAGTGAGTCCGAGGGACTACCTTTCAATGAGCAGTTCTTC. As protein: CAISESEGLPFNEQFF.

The CDR3 spells CASSPRGENEQYF. The CDR3 DNA is TGTGCCAGCAGTCCCCGGGGAGAGAACGAGCAGTACTTC. The gene calls are TRBV6-6 and TRBJ2-7; tentative D call: TRBD2 (5 bases). CDR3 length equals 13 residues. The V gene lost 5 bases and the J gene lost 5 bases, with 13 bases spanning the gap. Germline V gene lookup returns CDR1 MNHNY and CDR2 SVGAGI (reference sequence).

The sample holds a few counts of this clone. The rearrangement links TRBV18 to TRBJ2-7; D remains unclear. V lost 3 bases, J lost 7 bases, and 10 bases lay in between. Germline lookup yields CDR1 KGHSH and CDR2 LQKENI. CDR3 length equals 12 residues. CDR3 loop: CASSPDLYEQYF. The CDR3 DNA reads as TGTGCCAGCTCACCTGACTTGTATGAGCAGTACTTC.

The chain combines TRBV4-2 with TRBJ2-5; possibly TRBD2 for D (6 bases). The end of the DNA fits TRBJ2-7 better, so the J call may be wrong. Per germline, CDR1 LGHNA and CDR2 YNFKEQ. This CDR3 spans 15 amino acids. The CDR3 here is CASTPPGRSSYEQYF. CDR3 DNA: TGTGCCAGCACCCCACCCGGGAGAAGCTCCTACGAGCAGTACTTC.

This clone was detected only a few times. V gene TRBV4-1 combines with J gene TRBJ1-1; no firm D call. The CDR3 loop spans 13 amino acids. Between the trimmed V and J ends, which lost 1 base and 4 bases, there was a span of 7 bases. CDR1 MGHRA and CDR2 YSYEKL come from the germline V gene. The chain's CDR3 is CASSQATSTEAFF. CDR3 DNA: TGCGCCAGCAGCCAAGCCACGAGCACTGAAGCTTTCTTT.

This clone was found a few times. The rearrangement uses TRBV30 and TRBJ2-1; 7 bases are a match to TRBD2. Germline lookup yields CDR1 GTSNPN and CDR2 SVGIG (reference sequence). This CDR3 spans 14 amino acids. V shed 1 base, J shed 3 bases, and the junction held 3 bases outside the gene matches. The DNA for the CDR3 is TGTGCCTGGAGTGACAGCGGGATCTACAATGAGCAGTTCTTC. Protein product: CAWSDSGIYNEQFF.

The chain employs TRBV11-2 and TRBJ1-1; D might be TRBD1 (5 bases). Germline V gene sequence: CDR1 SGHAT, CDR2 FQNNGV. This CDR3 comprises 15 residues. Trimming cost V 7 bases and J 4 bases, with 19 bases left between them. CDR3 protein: CASTLGTVGATEAFF. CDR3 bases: TGTGCCAGCACACTAGGGACGGTCGGGGCCACTGAAGCTTTCTTT.

In DNA form, the CDR3 reads TGTGCCAGCAGCCCACAGGGGAGGCAAGAGACCCAGTACTTC. Translating it yields CASSPQGRQETQYF. This chain links TRBV7-9 with TRBJ2-5, with D tentatively TRBD1 (7 bases). V was pared by 5 bases and J by 2 bases, with 12 bases between. Germline lookup yields CDR1 SEHNR and CDR2 FQNEAQ (reference sequence). This CDR3 contains 14 residues.

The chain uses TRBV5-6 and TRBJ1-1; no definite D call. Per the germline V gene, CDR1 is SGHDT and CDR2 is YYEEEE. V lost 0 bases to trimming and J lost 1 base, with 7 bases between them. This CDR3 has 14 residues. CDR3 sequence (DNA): TGTGCCAGCAGCTTGGGTCAGAAGAACACTGAAGCTTTCTTT. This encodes CASSLGQKNTEAFF.

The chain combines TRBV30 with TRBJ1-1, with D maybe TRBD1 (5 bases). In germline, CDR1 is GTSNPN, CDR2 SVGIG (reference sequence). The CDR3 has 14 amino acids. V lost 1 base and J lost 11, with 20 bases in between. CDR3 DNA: TGTGCCTGGAGTGGGGGACTGATACTTGTTGGGGCTTTCTTT. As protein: CAWSGGLILVGAFF.

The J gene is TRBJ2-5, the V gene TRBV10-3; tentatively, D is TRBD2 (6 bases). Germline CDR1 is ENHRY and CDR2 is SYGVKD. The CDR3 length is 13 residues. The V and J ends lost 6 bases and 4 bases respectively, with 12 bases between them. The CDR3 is CAIRFQGGETQYF. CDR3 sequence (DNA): TGTGCCATCAGGTTTCAGGGAGGAGAGACCCAGTACTTC.

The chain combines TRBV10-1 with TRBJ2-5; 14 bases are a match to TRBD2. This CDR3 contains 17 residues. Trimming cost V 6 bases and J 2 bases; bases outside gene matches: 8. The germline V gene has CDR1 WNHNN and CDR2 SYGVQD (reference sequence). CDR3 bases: TGCGCCAGCAGCCAGGGACTAGCGGGAGTGGGTCAAGAGACCCAGTACTTC. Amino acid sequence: CASSQGLAGVGQETQYF.